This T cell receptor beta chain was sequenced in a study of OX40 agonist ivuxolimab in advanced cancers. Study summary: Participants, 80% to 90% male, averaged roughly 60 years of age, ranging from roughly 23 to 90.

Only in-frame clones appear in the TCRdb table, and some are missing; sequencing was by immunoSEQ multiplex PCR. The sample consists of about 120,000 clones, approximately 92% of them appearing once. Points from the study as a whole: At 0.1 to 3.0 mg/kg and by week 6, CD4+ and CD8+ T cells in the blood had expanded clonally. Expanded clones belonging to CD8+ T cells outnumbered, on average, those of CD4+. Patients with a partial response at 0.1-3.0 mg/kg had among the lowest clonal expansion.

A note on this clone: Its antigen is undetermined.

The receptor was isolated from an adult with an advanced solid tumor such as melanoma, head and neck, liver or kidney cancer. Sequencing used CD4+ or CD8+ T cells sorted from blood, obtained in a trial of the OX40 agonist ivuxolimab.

CDR3 nucleotides: TGTGCCAGCAGCGTATCCGTTCCGCCTAATTCACCCCTCCACTTT. Encoded protein: CASSVSVPPNSPLHF. V gene TRBV9 combines with J gene TRBJ1-6; D gene ambiguous. The CDR3 loop spans 15 amino acids. Germline lookup yields CDR1 SGDLS and CDR2 YYNGEE. V was clipped by 1 base and J by 6 bases, with 11 bases between them.